This record concerns one T cell receptor beta chain sequence. Combining a sample-barcoded 5' primer with a J-beta primer mix, a second PCR ran for roughly 7 to 12 cycles. A tag from a template-switch adaptor with 12 random nucleotides marked each cDNA molecule. TCRdb re-derived calls from the 5' RACE reads in MiXCR, one entry per CDR3 protein. The table records about 780,000 distinct CDR3 sequences, about half of them present only once. The CDR3 contains 15 residues. Germline V gene sequence: CDR1 LNHNV, CDR2 YYDKDF (reference sequence). V lost 0 bases, J lost 7 bases, and 12 bases lay in between. This sample was included in a study of blood T cells in healthy people across ages. Samples each had at least 5 micrograms of total RNA extracted.

This rearrangement joins TRBV15 to TRBJ2-2; D might be TRBD1 or TRBD2, each matching 6 bases. This receptor was taken from a man older than 75 in good health. The sample was blood. CDR3 loop: CATSREGGFNGELFF. CDR3 in DNA: TGTGCCACCAGCAGAGAAGGGGGGTTCAACGGGGAGCTGTTTTTT.